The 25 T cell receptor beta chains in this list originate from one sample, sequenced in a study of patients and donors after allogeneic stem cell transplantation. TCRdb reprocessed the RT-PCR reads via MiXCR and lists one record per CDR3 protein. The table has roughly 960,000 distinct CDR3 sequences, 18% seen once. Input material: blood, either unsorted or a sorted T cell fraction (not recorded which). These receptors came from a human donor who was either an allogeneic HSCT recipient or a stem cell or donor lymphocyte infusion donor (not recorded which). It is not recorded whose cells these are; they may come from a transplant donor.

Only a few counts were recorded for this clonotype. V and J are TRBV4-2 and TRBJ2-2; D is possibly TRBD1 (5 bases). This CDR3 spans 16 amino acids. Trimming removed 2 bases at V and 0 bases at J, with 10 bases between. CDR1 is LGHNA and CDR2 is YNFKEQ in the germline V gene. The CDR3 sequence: CASSQRGNPNTGELFF. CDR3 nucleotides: TGTGCCAGCAGCCAAAGGGGTAACCCGAACACCGGGGAGCTGTTTTTT.

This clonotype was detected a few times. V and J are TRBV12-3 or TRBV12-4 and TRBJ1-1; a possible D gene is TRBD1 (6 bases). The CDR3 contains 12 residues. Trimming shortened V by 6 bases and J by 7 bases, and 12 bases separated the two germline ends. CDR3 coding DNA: TGTGCCAGCAGCTGGGACACCCTTGAAGCTTTCTTT. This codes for CASSWDTLEAFF.

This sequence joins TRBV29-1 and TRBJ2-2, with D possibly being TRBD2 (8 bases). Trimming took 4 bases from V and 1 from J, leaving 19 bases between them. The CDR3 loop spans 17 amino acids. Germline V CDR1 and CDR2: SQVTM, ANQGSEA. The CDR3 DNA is TGCAGCGTTGCCTCGGGGGGGTCAGGGGGGAACACCGGGGAGCTGTTTTTT. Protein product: CSVASGGSGGNTGELFF.

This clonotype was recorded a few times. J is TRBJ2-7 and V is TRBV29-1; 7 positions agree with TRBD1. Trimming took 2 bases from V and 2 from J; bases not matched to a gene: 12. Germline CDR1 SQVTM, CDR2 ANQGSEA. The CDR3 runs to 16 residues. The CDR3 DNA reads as TGCAGCGTTGAAAGGGCTGAGACAGGGTCGACCTACGAGCAGTACTTC. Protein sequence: CSVERAETGSTYEQYF.

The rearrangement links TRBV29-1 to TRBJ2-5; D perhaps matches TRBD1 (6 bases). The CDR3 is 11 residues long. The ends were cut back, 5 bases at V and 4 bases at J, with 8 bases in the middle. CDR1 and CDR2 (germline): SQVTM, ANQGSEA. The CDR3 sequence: CSVWGLETQYF. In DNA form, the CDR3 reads TGCAGCGTTTGGGGGCTAGAGACCCAGTACTTC.

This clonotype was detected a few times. The CDR3 region is CASTGNQPQHF. For the CDR3, the DNA is TGTGCCAGCACCGGCAATCAGCCCCAGCATTTT. The chain carries TRBV12-3 or TRBV12-4 and TRBJ1-5; D gene unclear. V was trimmed by 7 bases and J by 2 bases, leaving 3 bases between them. This CDR3 is 11 amino acids long.

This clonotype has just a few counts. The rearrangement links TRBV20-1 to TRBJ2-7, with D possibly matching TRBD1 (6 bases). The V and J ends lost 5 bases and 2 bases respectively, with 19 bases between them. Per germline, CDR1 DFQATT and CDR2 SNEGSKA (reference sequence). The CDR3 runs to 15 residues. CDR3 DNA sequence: TGCAGTGCTGGAAACCGGGACACAAAACCCTACGAGCAGTACTTC. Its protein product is CSAGNRDTKPYEQYF.

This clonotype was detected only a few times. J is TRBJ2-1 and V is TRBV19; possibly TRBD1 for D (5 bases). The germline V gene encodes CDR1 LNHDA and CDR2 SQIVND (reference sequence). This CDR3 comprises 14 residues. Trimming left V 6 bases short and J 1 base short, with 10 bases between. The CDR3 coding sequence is TGTGCCAGTAGATGGGGCGCGTCCTACAATGAGCAGTTCTTC. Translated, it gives CASRWGASYNEQFF.

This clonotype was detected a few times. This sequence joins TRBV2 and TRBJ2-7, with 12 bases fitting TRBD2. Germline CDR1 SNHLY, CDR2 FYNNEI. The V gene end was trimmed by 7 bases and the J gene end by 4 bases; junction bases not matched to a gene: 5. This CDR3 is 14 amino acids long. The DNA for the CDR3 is TGTGCCAGCACTCTTGGACTAGCGGGGTACGAGCAGTACTTC. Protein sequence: CASTLGLAGYEQYF.

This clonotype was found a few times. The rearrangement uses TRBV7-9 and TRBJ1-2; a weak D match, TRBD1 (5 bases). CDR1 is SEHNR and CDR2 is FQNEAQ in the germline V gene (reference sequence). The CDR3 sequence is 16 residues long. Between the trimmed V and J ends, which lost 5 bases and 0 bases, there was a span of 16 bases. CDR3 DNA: TGTGCCAGCAGCGGGGGTCTAGGAAAGCCTAACTATGGCTACACCTTC. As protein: CASSGGLGKPNYGYTF. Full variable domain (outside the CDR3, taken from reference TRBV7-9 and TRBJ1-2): DTGVSQNPRHKITKRGQNVTFRCDPISEHNRLYWYRQTLGQGPEFLTYFQNEAQLEKSRLLSDRFSAERPKGSFSTLEIQRTEQGDSAMYLCASSGGLGKPNYGYTFGSGTRLTVV.

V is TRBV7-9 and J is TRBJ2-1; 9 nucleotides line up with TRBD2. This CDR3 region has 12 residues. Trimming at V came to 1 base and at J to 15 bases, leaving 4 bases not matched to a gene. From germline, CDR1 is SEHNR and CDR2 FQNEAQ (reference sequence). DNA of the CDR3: TGTGCCAGCAGCTTAGGAGCGGGAGGTATGTTCTTC. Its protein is CASSLGAGGMFF.

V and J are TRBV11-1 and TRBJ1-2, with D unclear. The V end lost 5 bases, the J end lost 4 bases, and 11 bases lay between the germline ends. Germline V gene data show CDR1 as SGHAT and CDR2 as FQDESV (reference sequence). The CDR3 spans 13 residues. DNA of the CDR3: TGTGCCAGCAGCCAAAAAACCACCTATGGCTACACCTTC. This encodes CASSQKTTYGYTF.

CDR3 region: CASSQDLVQPQHF. CDR3 nucleotides: TGCGCCAGCAGCCAAGACTTGGTTCAGCCCCAGCATTTT. The rearrangement uses TRBV4-3 and TRBJ1-5; D is ambiguous. CDR1 is LGHNA and CDR2 is YSLEER in the germline V gene. CDR3 length: 13 amino acids. With 0 bases removed from V and 6 bases from J, the gap between germline ends came to 6 bases.

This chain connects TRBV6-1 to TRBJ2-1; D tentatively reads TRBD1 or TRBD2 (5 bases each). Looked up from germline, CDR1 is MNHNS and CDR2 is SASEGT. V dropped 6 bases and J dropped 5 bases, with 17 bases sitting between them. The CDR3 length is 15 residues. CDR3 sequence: CASRHPKGRDNEQFF. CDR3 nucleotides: TGTGCCAGCAGACACCCGAAGGGACGCGACAATGAGCAGTTCTTC.

The CDR3 DNA reads TGTGCCAGCAGCTTTGACCCAGGGGCAAGAGAGCAGTTCTTC. Its translation is CASSFDPGAREQFF. The chain has TRBV5-4 and TRBJ2-1, with D tentatively TRBD1 (6 bases). CDR3 size: 14 residues. Germline V gene sequence: CDR1 SGHNT, CDR2 YYREEE (reference sequence). The V and J ends lost 2 bases and 10 bases respectively, with 16 bases between them.

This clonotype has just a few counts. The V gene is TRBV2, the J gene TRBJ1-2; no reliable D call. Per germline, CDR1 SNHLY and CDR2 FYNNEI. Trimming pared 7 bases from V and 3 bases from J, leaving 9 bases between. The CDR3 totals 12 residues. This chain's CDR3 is CASTFGDYGYTF. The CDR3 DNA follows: TGTGCCAGCACTTTTGGGGACTATGGCTACACCTTC.

The CDR3 region is CATSSTGLAETYEQYF. The CDR3 region has the DNA TGTGCCACCAGCAGCACGGGACTAGCGGAAACCTACGAGCAGTACTTC. The V call is TRBV15, the J call TRBJ2-7, with 11 bases matching TRBD2. The CDR3 has 16 amino acids. The germline V gene encodes CDR1 LNHNV and CDR2 YYDKDF (reference sequence). With 3 bases clipped from V and 2 bases from J, the junction kept 6 bases outside the gene matches.

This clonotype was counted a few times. CDR3: CSARVGVPTDTQYF. CDR3 DNA sequence: TGCAGTGCTAGGGTTGGCGTGCCCACAGATACGCAGTATTTT. V is TRBV20-1 and J is TRBJ2-3; D call uncertain. This CDR3 is 14 amino acids long. Germline assignment: CDR1 DFQATT and CDR2 SNEGSKA (reference sequence). The V gene lost 3 bases and the J gene lost 2 bases, with 12 bases spanning the gap.

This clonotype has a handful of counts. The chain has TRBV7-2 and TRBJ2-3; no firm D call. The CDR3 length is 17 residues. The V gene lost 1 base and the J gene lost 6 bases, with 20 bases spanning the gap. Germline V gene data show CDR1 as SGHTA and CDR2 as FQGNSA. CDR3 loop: CASSLVHRLDVTDTQYF. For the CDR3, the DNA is TGTGCCAGCAGCTTAGTTCACCGATTAGATGTCACGGATACGCAGTATTTT.

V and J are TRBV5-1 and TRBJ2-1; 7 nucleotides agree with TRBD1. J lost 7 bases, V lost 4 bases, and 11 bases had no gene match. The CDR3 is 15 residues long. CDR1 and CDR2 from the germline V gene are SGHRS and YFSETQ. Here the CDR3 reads CASSRGSQGSNEQFF. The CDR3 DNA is TGCGCCAGCAGCCGCGGGTCACAGGGGAGTAATGAGCAGTTCTTC.

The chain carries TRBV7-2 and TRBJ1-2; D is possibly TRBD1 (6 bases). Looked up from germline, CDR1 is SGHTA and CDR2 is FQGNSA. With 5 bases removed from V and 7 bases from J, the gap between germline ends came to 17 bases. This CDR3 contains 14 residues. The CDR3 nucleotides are TGTGCCAGCAGCCCTAGAGGGGGGGTTAGTGGCTACACCTTC. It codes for CASSPRGGVSGYTF. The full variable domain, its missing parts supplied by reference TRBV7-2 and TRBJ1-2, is GAGVSQSPSNKVTEKGKDVELRCDPISGHTALYWYRQSLGQGLEFLIYFQGNSAPDKSGLPSDRFSAERTGGSVSTLTIQRTQQEDSAVYLCASSPRGGVSGYTFGSGTRLTVV.

In nucleotides, the CDR3 is TGTGCCAGCAGTTCCTCTGATTGGAATCAGCCCCAGCATTTT. Its protein product is CASSSSDWNQPQHF. The gene calls are TRBV12-3 or TRBV12-4 and TRBJ1-5, with D unclear. Trimming stripped 4 bases from V and 4 bases from J, with 11 bases between. The CDR3 sequence is 14 residues long.

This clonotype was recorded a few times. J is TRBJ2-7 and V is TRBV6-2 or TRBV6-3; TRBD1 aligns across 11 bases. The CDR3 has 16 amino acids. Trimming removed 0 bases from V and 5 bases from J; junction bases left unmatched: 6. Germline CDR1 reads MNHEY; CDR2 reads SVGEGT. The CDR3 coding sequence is TGTGCCAGCAGTTACTCGAAGGACAGGGGGCTCCACGAGCAGTACTTC. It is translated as CASSYSKDRGLHEQYF.

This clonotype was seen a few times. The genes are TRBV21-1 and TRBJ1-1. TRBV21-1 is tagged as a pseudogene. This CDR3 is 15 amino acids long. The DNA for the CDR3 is TGTGCCAGCAGCAAAGCGGCCGGATTGAACACTGAAGCTTTCTTT. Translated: CASSKAAGLNTEAFF.

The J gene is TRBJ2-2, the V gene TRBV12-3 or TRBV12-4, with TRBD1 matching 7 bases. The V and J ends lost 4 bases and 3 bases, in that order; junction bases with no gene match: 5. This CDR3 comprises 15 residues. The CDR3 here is CASSWDSPYTGELFF. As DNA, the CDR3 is TGTGCCAGCAGTTGGGACAGTCCTTACACCGGGGAGCTGTTTTTT.